There are a few counts of the clone carrying this T cell receptor (beta chain). Its specificity is unknown. This entry is derived from a study of cytomegalovirus exposure and HLA in healthy donors. Study conclusions and caveats: In a later analysis, HLA-C alleles had the fewest associated TCRs, DRB1 alleles the most. There were several of the most significant clusters that appeared linked to common viral pathogens in a later analysis. Donor immune exposure was known only as CMV serostatus.

Nominal health characterized the donors when sampled, though unrecorded immune exposures were likely. CDR3 size: 15 residues. The V gene's germline CDR1 is LGHNA and CDR2 YSLEER. The V end was cut by 5 bases, the J end by 6 bases, with 14 bases between. Use of 60 Vbeta and 13 Jbeta primers characterized the PCR. TCRdb keeps only in-frame clones here, not all; method: immunoSEQ multiplex PCR. The sample shows 200,000 to 250,000 clones, about 80% of them seen only once. V usage is TRBV4-3 and J usage is TRBJ1-6; D gene unclear. The sample consisted of PBMCs. The origin of this receptor is a woman in her thirties or forties in good health and CMV-seronegative. The CDR3 protein is CASSIRSGGNSPLHF. DNA for the CDR3: TGCGCCAGCAGCATCCGGTCAGGAGGTAATTCACCCCTCCACTTT.